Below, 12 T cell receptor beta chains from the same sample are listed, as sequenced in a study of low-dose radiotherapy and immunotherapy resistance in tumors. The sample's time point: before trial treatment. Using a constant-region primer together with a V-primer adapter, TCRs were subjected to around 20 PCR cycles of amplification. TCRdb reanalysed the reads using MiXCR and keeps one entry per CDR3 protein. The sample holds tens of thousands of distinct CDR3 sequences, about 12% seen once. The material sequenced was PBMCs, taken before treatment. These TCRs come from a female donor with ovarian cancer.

The CDR3 DNA reads TGTGCCAGCATCCCGCCGCGGGGGCAAGGAGAGACCCAGTACTTC. It yields the protein CASIPPRGQGETQYF. The V gene is TRBV7-9, the J gene TRBJ2-1, with a possible D match to TRBD2 (7 bases). Gene TRBJ2-5 matches the end of the DNA better, so the J call may be wrong. CDR1 SEHNR and CDR2 FQNEAQ come from the germline V gene (reference sequence). CDR3 size: 15 residues.

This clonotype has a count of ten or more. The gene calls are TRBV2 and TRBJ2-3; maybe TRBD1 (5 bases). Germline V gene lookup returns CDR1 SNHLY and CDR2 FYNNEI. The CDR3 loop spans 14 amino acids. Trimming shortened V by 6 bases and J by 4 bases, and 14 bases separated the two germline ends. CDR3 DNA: TGTGCCAGCAGGCCGGGCAGGGTGCCAGATACGCAGTATTTT. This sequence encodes CASRPGRVPDTQYF.

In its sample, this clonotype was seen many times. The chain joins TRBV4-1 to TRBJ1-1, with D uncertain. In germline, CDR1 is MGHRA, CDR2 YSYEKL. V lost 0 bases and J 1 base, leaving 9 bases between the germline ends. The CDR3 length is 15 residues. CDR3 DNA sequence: TGCGCCAGCAGCCAAGACCGGGGTGCGAACACTGAAGCTTTCTTT. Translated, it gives CASSQDRGANTEAFF.

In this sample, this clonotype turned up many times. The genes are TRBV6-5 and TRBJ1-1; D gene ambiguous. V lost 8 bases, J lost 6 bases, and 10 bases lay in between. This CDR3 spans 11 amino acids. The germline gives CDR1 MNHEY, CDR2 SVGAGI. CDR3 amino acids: CASQLGAEAFF. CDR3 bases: TGTGCCAGCCAGTTGGGCGCTGAAGCTTTCTTT.

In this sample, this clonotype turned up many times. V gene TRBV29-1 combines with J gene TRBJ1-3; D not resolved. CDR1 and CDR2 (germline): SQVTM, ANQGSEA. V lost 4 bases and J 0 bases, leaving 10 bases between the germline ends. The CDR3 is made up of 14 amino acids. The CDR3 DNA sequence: TGCAGCGTTGGTGACCGTTACTCTGGAAACACCATATATTTT. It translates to CSVGDRYSGNTIYF.

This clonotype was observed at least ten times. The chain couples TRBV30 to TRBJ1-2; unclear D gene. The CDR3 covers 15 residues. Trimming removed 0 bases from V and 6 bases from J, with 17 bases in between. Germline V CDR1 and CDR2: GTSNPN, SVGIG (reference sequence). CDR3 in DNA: TGTGCCTGGAGTGTAGGGCACCGAAGTGGCCATGGCTACACCTTC. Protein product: CAWSVGHRSGHGYTF.

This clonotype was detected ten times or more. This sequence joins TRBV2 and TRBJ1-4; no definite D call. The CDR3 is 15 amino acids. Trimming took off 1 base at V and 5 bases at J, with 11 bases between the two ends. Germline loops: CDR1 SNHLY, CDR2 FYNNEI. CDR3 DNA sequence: TGTGCCAGCAGTGAAGAGGGTTTGGAGAATGAAAAACTGTTTTTT. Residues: CASSEEGLENEKLFF.

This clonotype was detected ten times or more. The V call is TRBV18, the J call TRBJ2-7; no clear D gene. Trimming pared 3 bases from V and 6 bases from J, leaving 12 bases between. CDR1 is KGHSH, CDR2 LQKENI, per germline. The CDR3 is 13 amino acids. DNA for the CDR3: TGTGCCAGCTCACCTCCCTCAACGGGCGAGCAGTACTTC. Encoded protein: CASSPPSTGEQYF.

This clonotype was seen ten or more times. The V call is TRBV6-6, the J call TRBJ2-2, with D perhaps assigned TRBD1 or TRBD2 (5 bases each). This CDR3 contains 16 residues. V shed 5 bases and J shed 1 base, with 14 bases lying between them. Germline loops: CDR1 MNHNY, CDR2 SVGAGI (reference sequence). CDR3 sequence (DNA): TGTGCCAGCAGTCCCGTCTCTGGGGGGAACACCGGGGAGCTGTTTTTT. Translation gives CASSPVSGGNTGELFF.

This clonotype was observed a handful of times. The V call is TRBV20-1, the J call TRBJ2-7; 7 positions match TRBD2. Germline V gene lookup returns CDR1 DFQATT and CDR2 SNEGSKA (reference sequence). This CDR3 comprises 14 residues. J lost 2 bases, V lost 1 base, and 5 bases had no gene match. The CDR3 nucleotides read TGCAGTGCTAGAGTCGCTAGCGGCGCCTACGAGCAGTACTTC. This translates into CSARVASGAYEQYF.

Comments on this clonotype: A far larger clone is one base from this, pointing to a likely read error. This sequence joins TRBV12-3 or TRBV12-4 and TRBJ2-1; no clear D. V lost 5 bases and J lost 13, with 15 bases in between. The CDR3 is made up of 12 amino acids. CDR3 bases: TGTGCCAGCAGTCAGACCCCGGAGACCCAGTTCTTC. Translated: CASSQTPETQFF.

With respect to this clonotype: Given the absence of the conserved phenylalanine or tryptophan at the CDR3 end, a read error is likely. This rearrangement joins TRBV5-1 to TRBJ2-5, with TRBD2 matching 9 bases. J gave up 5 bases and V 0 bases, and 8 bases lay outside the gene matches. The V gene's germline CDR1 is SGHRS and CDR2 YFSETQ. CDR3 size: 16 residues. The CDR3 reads CASSLVASGVWETQYC. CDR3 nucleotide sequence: TGCGCCAGCAGCTTGGTTGCTAGCGGGGTTTGGGAGACCCAGTACTGT.